One sample yielded the 15 T cell receptor beta chains listed below, sequenced in a study of identical twins. TCRdb re-called the 5' RACE reads with MiXCR, one entry per CDR3 protein. Here the sample spans roughly 200,000 distinct CDR3 sequences, roughly 15% being singletons. This same sample was also part of a study on T cells expressing NK-cell markers.

Sample: CD8+ T cells sorted from blood. Receptors were obtained from a woman aged 18-29 years in good health.

The chain uses TRBV27 and TRBJ2-7; D possibly corresponds to TRBD2 (7 bases). The V end was cut by 5 bases, the J end by 4 bases, with 18 bases between. Germline V lookup: CDR1 MNHEY, CDR2 SMNVEV (reference sequence). This CDR3 has 15 residues. The CDR3 loop is CASSPGAGAVYEQYF. As DNA, the CDR3 is TGTGCCAGCAGTCCGGGCGCGGGGGCCGTATACGAGCAGTACTTC.

This clonotype has a handful of counts. The V and J genes are TRBV7-8 and TRBJ2-3; TRBD2 aligns across 7 bases. Germline values: CDR1 SGHVS, CDR2 FQNEAQ. The junction had 10 bases not matched to a gene; V was cut back by 4 bases and J by 3 bases. The CDR3 spans 16 residues. Written as DNA, the CDR3 is TGTGCCAGCAGCTCTGGGGGAGGGGCGGGGACAGATACGCAGTATTTT. The encoded protein is CASSSGGGAGTDTQYF.

This clonotype was seen more than once but under ten times. The chain employs TRBV7-8 and TRBJ1-1; D is perhaps TRBD1 (6 bases). Trimming left V 1 base short and J 5 bases short, with 14 bases between. CDR1 is SGHVS and CDR2 is FQNEAQ in the germline V gene. The CDR3 is 15 residues long. As DNA, the CDR3 is TGTGCCAGCAGCTTAGTTGCGCCAGGGGAAACTGAAGCTTTCTTT. Its translation: CASSLVAPGETEAFF.

The genes are TRBV27 and TRBJ2-4, with D maybe TRBD1 (6 bases). There are 15 residues in the CDR3. Between the trimmed V and J ends, which lost 3 bases and 4 bases, there was a span of 13 bases. The germline V gene encodes CDR1 MNHEY and CDR2 SMNVEV (reference sequence). The CDR3 region has the DNA TGTGCCAGCAGTTTCTCCGGGACAATAAAAAACATTCAGTACTTC. Protein: CASSFSGTIKNIQYF.

This clonotype occurred a few times. The V call is TRBV6-1, the J call TRBJ2-1; the match to TRBD2 covers 9 bases. CDR1 MNHNS and CDR2 SASEGT come from the germline V gene. Trimming removed 5 bases from V and 9 bases from J; junction bases left unmatched: 14. CDR3 length: 16 amino acids. The CDR3 sequence is CASSPNGLASGSEQFF. For the CDR3, the DNA is TGTGCCAGCAGTCCTAACGGACTAGCGTCAGGGAGTGAGCAGTTCTTC.

This clonotype was observed a handful of times. The chain joins TRBV12-3 or TRBV12-4 to TRBJ2-5, with D perhaps TRBD2 (5 bases). Trimming pared 3 bases from V and 4 bases from J, leaving 12 bases between. This CDR3 spans 14 amino acids. This chain's CDR3 is CASSFTGKGETQYF. DNA for the CDR3: TGTGCCAGCAGTTTCACCGGGAAGGGAGAGACCCAGTACTTC.

This clonotype was recorded a few times. The chain has TRBV7-3 and TRBJ2-3; D remains unclear. This CDR3 has 14 amino acids. Germline V gene sequence: CDR1 SGHTA, CDR2 FQGTGA. Trimming removed 3 bases at V and 0 bases at J, with 7 bases between. CDR3 loop: CASSFGLSTDTQYF. The CDR3 DNA is TGTGCCAGCAGCTTCGGGCTAAGCACAGATACGCAGTATTTT.

This clonotype has a count of ten or more. This chain links TRBV24-1 with TRBJ2-7; D is unresolved. Looked up from germline, CDR1 is KGHDR and CDR2 is SFDVKD. The ends were cut back, 5 bases at V and 3 bases at J, with 4 bases in the middle. This CDR3 comprises 11 residues. The CDR3 sequence is CATSGGYEQYF. The CDR3 bases are TGTGCCACCAGTGGCGGCTACGAGCAGTACTTC.

The V and J genes are TRBV27 and TRBJ2-1, with D perhaps TRBD1 (6 bases). V was cut by 0 bases and J by 8 bases, with 14 bases left in between. The CDR3 loop spans 15 amino acids. The germline CDR1 and CDR2 sequences are MNHEY and SMNVEV (reference sequence). CDR3 DNA sequence: TGTGCCAGCAGTTTATCGAGAGGGGGATTCCATGAGCAGTTCTTC. Protein: CASSLSRGGFHEQFF.

The V gene is TRBV6-1, the J gene TRBJ2-1; 8 positions agree with TRBD1. With 6 bases clipped from V and 4 bases from J, the junction kept 8 bases outside the gene matches. From germline, CDR1 is MNHNS and CDR2 SASEGT. This CDR3 spans 15 amino acids. CDR3: CASSPWTGLYNEQFF. CDR3 DNA sequence: TGTGCCAGCAGCCCTTGGACAGGGCTGTACAATGAGCAGTTCTTC.

This clonotype was found once. The rearrangement links TRBV12-3 or TRBV12-4 to TRBJ2-1; 11 nucleotides line up with TRBD2. The CDR3 extends over 15 amino acids. V lost 2 bases and J lost 7; bases outside the gene matches: 4. CDR3 coding DNA: TGTGCCAGCAGTTTACGGACTAGCGGGCCAAATGAGCAGTTCTTC. This sequence encodes CASSLRTSGPNEQFF.

The rearrangement links TRBV20-1 to TRBJ2-3; 7 bases are a match to TRBD1. The CDR3 is 13 residues long. From germline, CDR1 is DFQATT and CDR2 SNEGSKA (reference sequence). With V trimmed by 5 bases and J by 5 bases, 7 bases remained unmatched. CDR3 coding DNA: TGCAGTGCTTTGACAGGGAATGAAGATACGCAGTATTTT. Translation: CSALTGNEDTQYF.

The chain recombines TRBV19 with TRBJ2-3, with TRBD2 identical over 7 bases. The CDR3 has 13 residues. With V trimmed by 8 bases and J by 2 bases, 4 bases remained unmatched. The germline V gene encodes CDR1 LNHDA and CDR2 SQIVND (reference sequence). The CDR3, as DNA: TGTGCCAGTCGAGCGGGGTCCACAGATACGCAGTATTTT. Encoded protein: CASRAGSTDTQYF.

This clonotype was seen a few times. V usage is TRBV11-2 and J usage is TRBJ2-1, with TRBD2 matching over 9 bases. This CDR3 region has 16 residues. CDR1 and CDR2 from the germline V gene are SGHAT and FQNNGV. The junction had 12 bases not matched to a gene; V was cut back by 5 bases and J by 7 bases. This CDR3 is CASSPPAREGRNEQFF. CDR3 in DNA: TGTGCCAGCAGCCCGCCCGCGCGGGAGGGAAGGAATGAGCAGTTCTTC.

DNA for the CDR3: TGTGCCAGCAGAAGCGGGGGGATTTCCTACAATGAGCAGTTCTTC. This encodes CASRSGGISYNEQFF. V gene TRBV12-3 or TRBV12-4 combines with J gene TRBJ2-1, with 9 bases lining up with TRBD2. V shed 6 bases and J 1 base; nucleotides not matched to a gene: 4. The CDR3 totals 15 residues.